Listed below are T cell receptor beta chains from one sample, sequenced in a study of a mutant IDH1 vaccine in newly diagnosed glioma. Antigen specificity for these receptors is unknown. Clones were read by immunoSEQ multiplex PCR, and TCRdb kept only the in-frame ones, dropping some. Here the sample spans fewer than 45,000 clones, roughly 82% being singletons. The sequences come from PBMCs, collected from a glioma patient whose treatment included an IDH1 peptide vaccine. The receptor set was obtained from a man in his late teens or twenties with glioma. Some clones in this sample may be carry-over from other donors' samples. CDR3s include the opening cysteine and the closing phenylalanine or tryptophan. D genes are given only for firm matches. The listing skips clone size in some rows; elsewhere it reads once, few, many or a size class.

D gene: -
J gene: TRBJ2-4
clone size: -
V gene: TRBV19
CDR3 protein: CASSIFRGDGAKNIQYF
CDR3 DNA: TGTGCCAGTAGTATCTTTAGGGGGGACGGAGCCAAAAACATTCAGTACTTC

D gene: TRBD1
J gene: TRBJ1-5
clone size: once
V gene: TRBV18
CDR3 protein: CASSSSGGEYSNQPQHF
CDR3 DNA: TGTGCCAGCTCATCCTCAGGGGGCGAATATAGCAATCAGCCCCAGCATTTT

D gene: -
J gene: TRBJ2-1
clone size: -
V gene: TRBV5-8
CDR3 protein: CASIKGSGNNEQFF
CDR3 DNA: TGTGCCAGCATCAAGGGGTCAGGGAACAATGAGCAGTTCTTC

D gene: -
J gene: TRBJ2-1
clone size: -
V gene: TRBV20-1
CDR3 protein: CSAKYNEQFF
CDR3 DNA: TGCAGTGCTAAGTACAATGAGCAGTTCTTC

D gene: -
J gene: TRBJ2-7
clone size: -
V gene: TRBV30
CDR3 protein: CAWSGIGYEQYF
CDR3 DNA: TGTGCCTGGAGTGGGATAGGCTACGAGCAGTACTTC

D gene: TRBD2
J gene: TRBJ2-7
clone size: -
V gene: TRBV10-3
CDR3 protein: CAISDITSAFSYEQYF
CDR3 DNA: TGTGCCATCAGTGATATCACTAGCGCCTTCTCCTACGAGCAGTACTTC

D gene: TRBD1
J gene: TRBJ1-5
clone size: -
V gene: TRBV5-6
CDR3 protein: CASSLAGLRGPNQPQHF
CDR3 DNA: TGTGCCAGCAGCTTGGCCGGGTTGAGGGGGCCGAATCAGCCCCAGCATTTT

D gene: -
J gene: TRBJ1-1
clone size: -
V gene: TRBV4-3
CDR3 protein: CASSQEGSSGLNFEAFF
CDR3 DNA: TGCGCCAGCAGCCAAGAAGGATCGTCGGGACTGAACTTTGAAGCTTTCTTT

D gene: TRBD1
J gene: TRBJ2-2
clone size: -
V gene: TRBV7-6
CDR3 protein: CASSLYPGTGSGELFF
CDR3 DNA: TGTGCCAGCAGCTTATACCCCGGGACAGGTAGCGGGGAGCTGTTTTTT

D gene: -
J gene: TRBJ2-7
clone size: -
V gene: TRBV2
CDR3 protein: CASIGYREQYF
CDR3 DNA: TGTGCCAGCATTGGGTACCGCGAGCAGTACTTC

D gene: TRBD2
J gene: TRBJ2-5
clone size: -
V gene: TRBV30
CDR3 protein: CAWSVLVAGVQETQYF
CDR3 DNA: TGTGCCTGGAGTGTTTTGGTAGCGGGGGTTCAAGAGACCCAGTACTTC

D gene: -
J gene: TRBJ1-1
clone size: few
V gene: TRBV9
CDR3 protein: CASSVSAGEGSNTEAFF
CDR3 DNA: TGTGCCAGCAGCGTAAGTGCGGGGGAGGGATCGAACACTGAAGCTTTCTTT

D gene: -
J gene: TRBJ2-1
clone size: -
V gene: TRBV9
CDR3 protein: CASSVGGTGWGNNEQFF
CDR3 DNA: TGTGCCAGCAGCGTAGGTGGGACGGGATGGGGGAACAATGAGCAGTTCTTC

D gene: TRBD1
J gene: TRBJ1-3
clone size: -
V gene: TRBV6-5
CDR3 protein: CATLTRGAGNTIYF
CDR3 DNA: TGTGCCACACTAACCAGGGGGGCTGGAAACACCATATATTTT

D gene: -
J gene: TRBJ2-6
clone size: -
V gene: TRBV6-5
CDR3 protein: CASREQGSGANVLTF
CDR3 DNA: TGTGCCAGCAGGGAACAGGGTTCCGGGGCCAACGTCCTGACTTTC

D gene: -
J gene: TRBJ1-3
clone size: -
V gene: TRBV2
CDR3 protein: CASSAERNTIYF
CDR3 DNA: TGTGCCAGCAGTGCGGAGAGGAACACCATATATTTT

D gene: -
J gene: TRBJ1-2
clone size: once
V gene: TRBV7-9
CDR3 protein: CASSFPRRHSALYGYTF
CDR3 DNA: TGTGCCAGCAGCTTCCCTCGACGACACTCGGCTCTCTATGGCTACACCTTC

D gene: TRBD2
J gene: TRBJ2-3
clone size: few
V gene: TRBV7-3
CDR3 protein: CASSSSGGSTDTQYF
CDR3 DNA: TGTGCCAGCAGCTCTAGCGGGGGTAGCACAGATACGCAGTATTTT

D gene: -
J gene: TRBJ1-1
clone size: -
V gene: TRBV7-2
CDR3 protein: CASSFSLTAFF
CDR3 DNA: TGTGCCAGCAGCTTTTCGCTAACTGCTTTCTTT

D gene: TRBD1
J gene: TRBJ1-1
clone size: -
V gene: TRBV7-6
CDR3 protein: CASSLGQGLNTEAFF
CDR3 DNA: TGTGCCAGCAGCTTAGGACAGGGCCTAAACACTGAAGCTTTCTTT

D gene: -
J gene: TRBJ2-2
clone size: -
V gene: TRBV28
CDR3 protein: CASVKVSTGELFF
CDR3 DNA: TGTGCCAGCGTCAAGGTATCCACCGGGGAGCTGTTTTTT

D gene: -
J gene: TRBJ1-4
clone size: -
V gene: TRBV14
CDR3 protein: CASSQEGLINEKLFF
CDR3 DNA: TGTGCCAGCAGCCAAGAGGGACTGATTAATGAAAAACTGTTTTTT

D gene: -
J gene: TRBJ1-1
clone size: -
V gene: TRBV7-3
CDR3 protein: CASSLSRVTEAFF
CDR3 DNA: TGTGCCAGCAGCTTAAGCAGGGTGACTGAAGCTTTCTTT

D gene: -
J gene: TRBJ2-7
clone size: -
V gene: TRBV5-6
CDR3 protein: CASSLYSGSRYEQYF
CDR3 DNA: TGTGCCAGCAGCCTATATAGCGGATCCCGCTACGAGCAGTACTTC